Sequencing of this T cell receptor beta chain was carried out in a study of T cells in tuberculosis. Study overall: This South African cohort compared adolescents with or without latent tuberculosis against adults with active tuberculosis.

Latent tuberculosis screening used tuberculin skin test and IGRA at entry. Trimming took 4 bases from V and 4 from J, leaving 16 bases between them. Germline CDR1 GTSNPN, CDR2 SVGIG (reference sequence). The CDR3 has 14 amino acids. Data came from immunoSEQ multiplex PCR; TCRdb stores just in-frame clones and leaves some out. Here the sample spans about 45,000 clones, 90% to 95% being singletons. The chain carries TRBV30 and TRBJ1-1, with D unclear. This sequence originates from a donor aged 10 to 29 with latent tuberculosis or without tuberculosis infection. Some clones in this sample may be carry-over from other donors' samples. The sequenced material came from PBMCs. The CDR3 DNA reads TGTGCCTGGATATTTAAGGTTAGGAGCACTGAAGCTTTCTTT. Amino acids: CAWIFKVRSTEAFF.